This T cell receptor (beta chain) was profiled in a study of T cells after yellow fever vaccination. The length of the CDR3 is 14 residues. Trimming shortened V by 0 bases and J by 11 bases, and 16 bases separated the two germline ends. Germline loops: CDR1 LGHDT, CDR2 YNNKEL (reference sequence). The study made its TCR cDNA through 5'RACE template switching. That step introduced a universal primer site along with UMIs. A single record per CDR3 protein comes from TCRdb applying MiXCR to the 5' RACE reads. Counted here are about 130,000 distinct CDR3 sequences, roughly 9% occurring once; the ten biggest clones make up 40%. Study-wide results and caveats: Reappearance after the booster was seen for most primary-vaccination clones, at around 95% CD4 and 75% to 90% CD8.

This clonotype was observed a handful of times. Its cognate antigen is unknown. Sequencing was performed on CD8+ T cells sorted from PBMCs, taken on the day of the yellow fever booster vaccination. This sequence originates from a man between 18 and 29 years old who received the YFV17D yellow fever vaccine. The V gene is TRBV3-1, the J gene TRBJ1-1; no reliable D call. CDR3 residues: CASSQDIGPLEAFF. DNA for the CDR3: TGTGCCAGCAGCCAAGACATAGGACCCCTAGAGGCTTTCTTT.